This TCR beta chain derives from a study of T cells in Graves' hyperthyroidism and ophthalmopathy. Study results and caveats: Researchers report that a 13 V-J model separated ophthalmopathy from stable hyperthyroidism.

The CDR3 regions of TCR beta were amplified from RNA transcripts. The study used the HTBI primer set for a first-round RT-PCR of the TCR CDR3. TCRdb itself ran the multiplex PCR reads through MiXCR, one entry per CDR3 protein. The data hold over 45,000 distinct CDR3 sequences, with more than 40% observed a single time. Patients showing uncontrolled infection, other autoimmune disease, pregnancy or lactation were ineligible. Details on this clonotype: The antigen remains unidentified. This may be a read error: a much more frequent sequence differs by one nucleotide.

CDR1 SGHTA and CDR2 FQGNSA come from the germline V gene. Trimming took off 6 bases at V and 4 bases at J, with 17 bases between the two ends. The CDR3 is 15 residues long. V is TRBV7-2 and J is TRBJ2-3, with D perhaps matching TRBD1 or TRBD2 (5 bases each). Input material: peripheral blood or thyroid tissue (not recorded which). The clonotype was recovered from a woman in her 50s with Graves' hyperthyroidism. The CDR3 nucleotides are TGTGCCAGCAGGAGGGACGGGGTAGGAGCAGATACGCAGTATTTT. Protein: CASRRDGVGADTQYF.